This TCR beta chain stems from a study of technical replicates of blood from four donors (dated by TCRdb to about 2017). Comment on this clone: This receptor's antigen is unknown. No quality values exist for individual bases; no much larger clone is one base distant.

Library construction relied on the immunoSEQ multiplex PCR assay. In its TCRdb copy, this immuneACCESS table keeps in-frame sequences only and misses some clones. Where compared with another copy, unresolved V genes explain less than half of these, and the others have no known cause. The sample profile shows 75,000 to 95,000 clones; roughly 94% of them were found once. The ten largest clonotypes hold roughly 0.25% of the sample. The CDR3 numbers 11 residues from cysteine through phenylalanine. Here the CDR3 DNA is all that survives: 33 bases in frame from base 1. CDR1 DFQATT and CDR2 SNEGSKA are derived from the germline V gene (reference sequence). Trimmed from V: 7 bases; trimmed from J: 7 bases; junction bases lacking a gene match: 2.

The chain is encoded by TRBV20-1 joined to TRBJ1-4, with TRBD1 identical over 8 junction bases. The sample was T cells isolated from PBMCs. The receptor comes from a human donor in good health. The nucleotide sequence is TGCAGTGTCACAGGGGGTGAAAAACTGTTTTTT. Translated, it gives CSVTGGEKLFF.